This TCR beta chain stems from a study of early T cells in non-severe SARS-CoV-2 infection. Germline values: CDR1 SGHRS, CDR2 YFSETQ. The J segment lost 6 bases and the V segment lost 4 bases, leaving 7 bases of the junction unmatched. The CDR3 is made up of 15 amino acids. TCRdb recomputed calls from the 5' RACE reads with MiXCR, one row per CDR3 protein. This table has around 84,000 distinct CDR3 sequences, around 14% appearing once. The receptor comes from an adult who was a healthcare worker with PCR-confirmed SARS-CoV-2 infection or an uninfected control (not recorded which). The chain joins TRBV5-1 to TRBJ1-2; 12 bases are a match to TRBD1. Sequencing was done on a sample of whole blood. CDR3 sequence reads: CASSGGQGAFNGYTF. The DNA for the CDR3 is TGCGCCAGCAGCGGGGGACAGGGGGCATTCAATGGCTACACCTTC. Filled out from reference TRBV5-1 and TRBJ1-2, the complete variable domain reads KAGVTQTPRYLIKTRGQQVTLSCSPISGHRSVSWYQQTPGQGLQFLFEYFSETQRNKGNFPGRFSGRQFSNSRSEMNVSTLELGDSALYLCASSGGQGAFNGYTFGSGTRLTVV.